This T cell receptor beta chain emerged from a study of beta chain features in type 1 diabetes. The wider study: Taken together, all samples contributed around 100,000,000 examined sorted cells.

This clone was counted between two and nine times. What it binds is not known. Regarding the study as a whole: TCRB CDR3s were moderately but significantly shorter in Type 1 diabetes patients in all four CD4+ subsets. cDNA-based reads could over-represent cells with high TCR expression.

The whole isolated RNA underwent reverse transcription, so sequencing captured expressed TCRB transcripts. Measured with immunoSEQ multiplex PCR; TCRdb has only the in-frame clones, and not every one. Found here are a few hundred thousand clones, around 13% of them singletons; the top ten hold 0.008% to 0.011%. Sorted CD4+ subsets: naive, central memory, regulatory, stem cell-like memory (CD45RO/CCR7/CD25/CD127/CD95/CD27 panel). CDR1 and CDR2 from the germline V gene are LNHNV and YYDKDF (reference sequence). The CDR3 contains 16 residues. The V end was cut by 0 bases, the J end by 11 bases, with 21 bases between.

This TCR derives from a woman between 18 and 29 years old with type 1 diabetes. The V call is TRBV15, the J call TRBJ2-3, with D uncertain. The specimen sequenced was naive CD4+ T cells from blood. The DNA of the CDR3 is TGTGCCACCAGCAGAGATCTCAACAGTGCCCGTACGCAGCAGTATTTT. Amino acids: CATSRDLNSARTQQYF.